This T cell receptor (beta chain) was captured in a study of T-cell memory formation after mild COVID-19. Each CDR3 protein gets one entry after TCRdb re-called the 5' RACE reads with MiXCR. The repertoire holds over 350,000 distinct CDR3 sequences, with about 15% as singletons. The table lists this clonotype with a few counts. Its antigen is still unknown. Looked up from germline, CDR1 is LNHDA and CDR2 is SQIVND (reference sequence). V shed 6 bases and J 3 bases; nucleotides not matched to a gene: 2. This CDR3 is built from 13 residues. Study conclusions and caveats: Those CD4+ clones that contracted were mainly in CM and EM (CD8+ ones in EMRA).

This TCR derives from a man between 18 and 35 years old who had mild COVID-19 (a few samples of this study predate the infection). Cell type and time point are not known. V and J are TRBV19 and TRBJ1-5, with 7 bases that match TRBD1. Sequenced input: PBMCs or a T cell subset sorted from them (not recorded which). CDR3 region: CASSDRVNQPQHF. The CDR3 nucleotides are TGTGCCAGTAGCGACAGGGTCAATCAGCCCCAGCATTTT.